One sample yielded the 25 T cell receptor beta chains listed below, sequenced in a study of human T cells and chemical hapten exposure. Time point described: patch test 1, 2 weeks after DPC sensitization. Treatment described: therapeutic diphenylcyclopropenone sensitization with weekly scalp DPC. TCRdb reprocessed the RACE reads via MiXCR and lists one record per CDR3 protein. In the table there are about 83,000 distinct CDR3 sequences, approximately 8% of which are singletons. The source material was whole blood, sampled in connection with sensitization to the hapten diphenylcyclopropenone (DPC). All receptors come from a woman under 40 with alopecia areata. Some clones in this sample may be carry-over from other donors' samples.

At least ten counts were recorded for this clonotype. V is TRBV5-5 and J is TRBJ2-7; the D is unclear. Deletions cut 4 bases from V and 3 bases from J, with 20 bases between. CDR1 is SGHKS and CDR2 is YYEKEE in the germline V gene (reference sequence). The CDR3 runs 16 residues. The DNA for the CDR3 is TGTGCCAGCAGCCCCGCTGTGGTTCAGTGGGTCTACGAGCAGTACTTC. It specifies CASSPAVVQWVYEQYF.

As concerns this clonotype: This may stem from a read error, because a much larger clone lies one nucleotide away. The CDR3 does not close with the conserved phenylalanine or tryptophan, likely indicating a read error. The gene calls are TRBV3-1 and TRBJ2-5; TRBD2 matches 8 bases. The CDR3 runs to 16 residues. Trimming cost V 1 base and J 3 bases; bases outside gene matches: 7. CDR1 and CDR2 (germline): LGHDT, YNNKEL (reference sequence). The CDR3 region is CASSQGAGLAEETQYS. CDR3 nucleotide sequence: TGTGCCAGCAGCCAAGGGGCTGGACTAGCCGAAGAGACCCAGTACTCC.

The J gene is TRBJ2-3, the V gene TRBV6-1; D unresolved. V lost 3 bases to trimming and J lost 7 bases, with 11 bases between them. This CDR3 contains 13 residues. Germline V gene data show CDR1 as MNHNS and CDR2 as SASEGT. The CDR3 reads CASSELHGHTQYF. Written as DNA, the CDR3 is TGTGCCAGCAGTGAGCTCCACGGACATACGCAGTATTTT.

The rearrangement uses TRBV6-5 and TRBJ1-2; a possible D gene is TRBD1 (5 bases). The V and J ends lost 1 base and 6 bases respectively, with 9 bases between them. The CDR3 totals 13 residues. Germline values: CDR1 MNHEY, CDR2 SVGAGI. CDR3 coding DNA: TGTGCCAGCAGTTACTTCGGACAAGATGGCTACACCTTC. The encoded protein is CASSYFGQDGYTF.

This clonotype was observed many times. V usage is TRBV20-1 and J usage is TRBJ2-1, with TRBD1 matching over 7 bases. Germline-derived CDR1 and CDR2 are DFQATT and SNEGSKA (reference sequence). This CDR3 is built from 15 residues. Germline trimming cut 3 bases from V and 6 bases from J; bases unmatched to any gene: 11. Here the CDR3 reads CSASWSGGAGNEQFF. CDR3 nucleotide sequence: TGCAGTGCTAGTTGGTCAGGGGGTGCTGGCAATGAGCAGTTCTTC.

The sample holds many counts of this clonotype. The CDR3 sequence is CASSFLRDEQYF. DNA of the CDR3: TGCGCCAGCAGCTTTTTGCGGGACGAGCAGTACTTC. V usage is TRBV5-1 and J usage is TRBJ2-7; weak D call: TRBD2 (5 bases). This CDR3 is 12 amino acids long. Germline CDR1 and CDR2: SGHRS and YFSETQ. V dropped 2 bases and J dropped 5 bases, with 8 bases sitting between them.

This clonotype was recorded a few times. The V call is TRBV6-5, the J call TRBJ1-2, with no clear D. CDR1 and CDR2 from the germline V gene are MNHEY and SVGAGI. With 5 bases removed from V and 5 bases from J, the gap between germline ends came to 9 bases. The CDR3 loop spans 12 amino acids. Here the CDR3 reads CASSTAGYGYTF. CDR3 bases: TGTGCCAGCAGTACGGCGGGGTATGGCTACACCTTC.

On this clonotype: A much bigger clone sits one base away, suggesting this may be a read error. This rearrangement joins TRBV7-8 to TRBJ2-7, with TRBD1 as a possible D gene (5 bases). CDR1 is SGHVS and CDR2 is FQNEAQ in the germline V gene. The CDR3 consists of 12 residues. V lost 5 bases and J 3 bases, leaving 8 bases between the germline ends. In DNA form, the CDR3 reads TGTGCCAGCAGCACAGGTTGCTACGAGCAGTACTTC. This translates into CASSTGCYEQYF. The full variable domain, its missing parts supplied by reference TRBV7-8 and TRBJ2-7, is GAGVSQSPRYKVAKRGQDVALRCDPISGHVSLFWYQQALGQGPEFLTYFQNEAQLDKSGLPSDRFFAERPEGSVSTLKIQRTQQEDSAVYLCASSTGCYEQYFGPGTRLTVT.

This clonotype was picked up a small number of times. This chain uses TRBV11-2 with TRBJ1-1; D unresolved. The germline gives CDR1 SGHAT, CDR2 FQNNGV. CDR3 length: 14 residues. Trimming shortened V by 0 bases and J by 7 bases, and 12 bases separated the two germline ends. The CDR3 loop reads CASSLDKGFGEAFF. The CDR3 DNA sequence: TGTGCCAGCAGCTTAGATAAAGGGTTTGGTGAAGCTTTCTTT.

This clonotype occurred many times. The chain recombines TRBV14 with TRBJ2-5; no reliable D call. The germline V and J ends were trimmed by 0 bases and 4 bases, with 12 bases remaining between them. From germline, CDR1 is SGHDN and CDR2 FVKESK. The CDR3 covers 15 residues. The CDR3 coding sequence is TGTGCCAGCAGCCAAGATTTCCAGGTTGGAGAGACCCAGTACTTC. It specifies CASSQDFQVGETQYF.

This clonotype occurred many times. The V call is TRBV6-1, the J call TRBJ2-7; the D is unclear. The germline gives CDR1 MNHNS, CDR2 SASEGT. The CDR3 is 12 residues long. Trimming stripped 3 bases from V and 0 bases from J, with 3 bases between. The CDR3 sequence: CASSDSSYEQYF. The CDR3 DNA reads TGTGCCAGCAGTGACAGCTCCTACGAGCAGTACTTC.

The rearrangement joins TRBV4-1 to TRBJ1-1; 7 nucleotides align to TRBD1. The length of the CDR3 is 15 residues. CDR1 is MGHRA, CDR2 YSYEKL, per germline. The junction had 8 bases not matched to a gene; V was cut back by 4 bases and J by 3 bases. CDR3 DNA: TGCGCCAGCAGCCCCTCGACAGGGATGGACACTGAAGCTTTCTTT. Translating it yields CASSPSTGMDTEAFF.

This clonotype was seen at least ten times. V is TRBV20-1 and J is TRBJ2-3; 15 positions match TRBD2. V lost 7 bases, J lost 3 bases, and 5 bases stayed unmatched. This CDR3 is built from 15 residues. Germline CDR1 and CDR2: DFQATT and SNEGSKA (reference sequence). The CDR3 reads CSGTSGGAWTDTQYF. For the CDR3, the DNA is TGCAGTGGGACTAGCGGGGGGGCTTGGACAGATACGCAGTATTTT.

This clonotype showed up many times. The chain joins TRBV2 to TRBJ2-3; D call uncertain. Germline CDR1 and CDR2: SNHLY and FYNNEI. The V end lost 5 bases, the J end lost 6 bases, and 9 bases lay between the germline ends. This CDR3 has 12 amino acids. CDR3 bases: TGTGCCAGCAGTTGGCAGGTCGATACGCAGTATTTT. This encodes CASSWQVDTQYF.

Many counts were recorded for this clonotype. The chain joins TRBV5-1 to TRBJ1-4; possibly TRBD1 for D (6 bases). The V end was cut by 2 bases, the J end by 7 bases, with 15 bases between. The CDR3 contains 15 residues. CDR1 is SGHRS and CDR2 is YFSETQ in the germline V gene. The CDR3 loop is CASSLMAGEAEKLFF. The DNA of the CDR3 is TGCGCCAGCAGCTTAATGGCAGGGGAGGCTGAAAAACTGTTTTTT. Using reference TRBV5-1 and TRBJ1-4 for the parts outside the CDR3, the full variable domain is KAGVTQTPRYLIKTRGQQVTLSCSPISGHRSVSWYQQTPGQGLQFLFEYFSETQRNKGNFPGRFSGRQFSNSRSEMNVSTLELGDSALYLCASSLMAGEAEKLFFGSGTQLSVL.

This clonotype showed up many times. The genes are TRBV7-3 and TRBJ1-1; 9 nucleotides line up with TRBD1. Germline-derived CDR1 and CDR2 are SGHTA and FQGTGA. This CDR3 has 16 amino acids. Germline trimming cut 1 base from V and 3 bases from J; bases unmatched to any gene: 6. The DNA of the CDR3 is TGTGCCAGCAGCTTAATGGGGACAGGGACCTACACTGAAGCTTTCTTT. This encodes CASSLMGTGTYTEAFF.

The chain uses TRBV7-9 and TRBJ1-1; D might be TRBD1 (5 bases). CDR3 length: 14 residues. The V gene's germline CDR1 is SEHNR and CDR2 FQNEAQ (reference sequence). The V gene lost 4 bases and the J gene lost 7 bases, with 16 bases spanning the gap. Here the CDR3 reads CASSSKLSGDEAFF. The CDR3 DNA reads TGTGCCAGCAGCTCTAAACTGTCGGGGGATGAAGCTTTCTTT.

There are many counts of this clonotype. The chain combines TRBV7-8 with TRBJ1-4, with TRBD1 as a possible D gene (5 bases). The V gene lost 1 base and the J gene lost 4 bases, with 10 bases spanning the gap. The CDR3 is made up of 15 amino acids. The germline V gene encodes CDR1 SGHVS and CDR2 FQNEAQ. In nucleotides, the CDR3 is TGTGCCAGCAGCTTAGTGGGGGGTGGTAATGAAAAACTGTTTTTT. Encoded protein: CASSLVGGGNEKLFF.

This clonotype was seen many times. This sequence joins TRBV6-2 or TRBV6-3 and TRBJ2-3; 9 bases align to TRBD2. Looked up from germline, CDR1 is MNHEY and CDR2 is SVGEGT. This CDR3 comprises 15 residues. Unmatched junction bases numbered 13, after V lost 8 bases and J lost 7 bases. The CDR3 here is CASGFPGLAKNTQYF. The CDR3 DNA follows: TGTGCCAGCGGTTTCCCGGGACTAGCTAAGAATACGCAGTATTTT.

A note on this clonotype: A read error is possible here, since a much larger clone lies one base away. V gene TRBV7-3 combines with J gene TRBJ2-1; the D gene is possibly TRBD1 (6 bases). Trimming stripped 4 bases from V and 2 bases from J, with 15 bases between. The CDR3 spans 16 residues. CDR1 and CDR2 from the germline V gene are SGHTA and FQGTGA. The CDR3 sequence is CASSSNTGNPYNEQFF. Here the CDR3 DNA reads TGTGCCAGCAGCTCTAATACAGGGAACCCCTACAATGAGCAGTTCTTC.

This clonotype was found many times. This rearrangement joins TRBV10-3 to TRBJ1-2, with 10 bases identical to TRBD1. Germline loops: CDR1 ENHRY, CDR2 SYGVKD. This CDR3 has 13 residues. V was pared by 8 bases and J by 2 bases, with 2 bases of the junction left unmatched. The CDR3 DNA is TGTGCCATCGGACAGGGGGGAAACTATGGCTACACCTTC. As protein: CAIGQGGNYGYTF.

The chain has TRBV5-1 and TRBJ1-2; TRBD1 aligns across 7 bases. With V trimmed by 4 bases and J by 6 bases, 6 bases remained unmatched. Germline V lookup: CDR1 SGHRS, CDR2 YFSETQ. This CDR3 has 13 residues. The CDR3 bases are TGCGCCAGCAGCATTGACAGGGATGATGGCTACACCTTC. Translating it yields CASSIDRDDGYTF.

This clonotype was observed at least ten times. The rearrangement joins TRBV7-3 to TRBJ1-1; D is ambiguous. Germline V CDR1 and CDR2: SGHTA, FQGTGA. This CDR3 has 13 amino acids. Trimming cost V 5 bases and J 0 bases, with 7 bases left between them. The CDR3 nucleotides read TGTGCCAGCAGCGAGGCTGTGAACACTGAAGCTTTCTTT. This sequence encodes CASSEAVNTEAFF. Complete variable domain (other parts from reference TRBV7-3 and TRBJ1-1): GAGVSQTPSNKVTEKGKYVELRCDPISGHTALYWYRQSLGQGPEFLIYFQGTGAADDSGLPNDRFFAVRPEGSVSTLKIQRTERGDSAVYLCASSEAVNTEAFFGQGTRLTVV.

This clonotype was counted a few times. The rearrangement links TRBV3-1 to TRBJ1-1; D is ambiguous. The CDR3 totals 11 residues. Germline values: CDR1 LGHDT, CDR2 YNNKEL (reference sequence). Trimming shortened V by 4 bases and J by 6 bases, and 6 bases separated the two germline ends. The CDR3 reads CASSRLSEAFF. For the CDR3, the DNA is TGTGCCAGCAGCCGACTCTCTGAAGCTTTCTTT.

This chain connects TRBV11-2 to TRBJ2-5; D remains unclear. This CDR3 contains 13 residues. V lost 3 bases, J lost 4 bases, and 9 bases lay in between. CDR1 and CDR2 from the germline V gene are SGHAT and FQNNGV. The CDR3 DNA is TGTGCCAGCAGCTTTCCTAAAGGAGAGACCCAGTACTTC. It codes for CASSFPKGETQYF.